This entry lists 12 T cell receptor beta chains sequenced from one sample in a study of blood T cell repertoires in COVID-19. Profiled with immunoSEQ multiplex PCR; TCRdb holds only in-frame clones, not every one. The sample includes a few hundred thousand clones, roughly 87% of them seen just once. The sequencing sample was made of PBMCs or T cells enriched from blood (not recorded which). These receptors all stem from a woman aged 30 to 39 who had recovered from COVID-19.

CDR3 loop: CASSYLGRGAEETQYF. CDR3 nucleotides: TGTGCCAGCAGTTATTTGGGACGGGGGGCGGAAGAGACCCAGTACTTC. This chain connects TRBV6-2 or TRBV6-3 to TRBJ2-5; D is possibly TRBD2 (7 bases). The CDR3 spans 16 residues. V was trimmed by 3 bases and J by 3 bases, leaving 17 bases between them. CDR1 MNHEY and CDR2 SVGEGT come from the germline V gene.

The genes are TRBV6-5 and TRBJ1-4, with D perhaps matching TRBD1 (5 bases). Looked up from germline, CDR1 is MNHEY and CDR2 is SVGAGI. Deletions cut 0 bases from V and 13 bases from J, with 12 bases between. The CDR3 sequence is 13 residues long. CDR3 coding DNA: TGTGCCAGCAGTTACTCCGGGCAGGGAAGACTGTTTTTT. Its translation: CASSYSGQGRLFF.

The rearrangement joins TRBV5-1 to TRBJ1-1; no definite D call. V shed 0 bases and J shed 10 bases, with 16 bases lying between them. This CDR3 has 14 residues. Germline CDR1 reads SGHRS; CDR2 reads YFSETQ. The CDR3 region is CASSLGGSSQRAFF. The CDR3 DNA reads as TGCGCCAGCAGCTTGGGCGGATCTTCCCAAAGAGCTTTCTTT.

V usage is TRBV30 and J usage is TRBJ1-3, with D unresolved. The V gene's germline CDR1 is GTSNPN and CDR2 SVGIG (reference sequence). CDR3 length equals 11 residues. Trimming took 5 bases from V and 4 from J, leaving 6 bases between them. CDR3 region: CAWDQGNTIYF. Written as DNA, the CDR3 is TGTGCCTGGGACCAGGGAAACACCATATATTTT.

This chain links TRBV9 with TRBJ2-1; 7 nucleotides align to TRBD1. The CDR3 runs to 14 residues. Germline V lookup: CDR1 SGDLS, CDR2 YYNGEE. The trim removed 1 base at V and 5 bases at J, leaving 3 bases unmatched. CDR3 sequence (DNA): TGTGCCAGCAGCGTAAGGGGGCGAGACAATGAGCAGTTCTTC. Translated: CASSVRGRDNEQFF.

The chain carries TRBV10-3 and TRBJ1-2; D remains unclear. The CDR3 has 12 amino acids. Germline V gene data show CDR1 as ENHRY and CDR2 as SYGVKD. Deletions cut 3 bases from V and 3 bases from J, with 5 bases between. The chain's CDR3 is CAISEPDYGYTF. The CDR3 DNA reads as TGTGCCATCAGTGAACCGGACTATGGCTACACCTTC.

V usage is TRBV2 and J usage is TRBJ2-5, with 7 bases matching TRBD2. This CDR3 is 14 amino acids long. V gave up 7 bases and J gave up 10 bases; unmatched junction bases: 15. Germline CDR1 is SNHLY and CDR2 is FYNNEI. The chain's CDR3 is CASKGEGPPGGQYF. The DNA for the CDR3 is TGTGCCAGCAAAGGGGAGGGCCCGCCGGGGGGCCAGTACTTC.

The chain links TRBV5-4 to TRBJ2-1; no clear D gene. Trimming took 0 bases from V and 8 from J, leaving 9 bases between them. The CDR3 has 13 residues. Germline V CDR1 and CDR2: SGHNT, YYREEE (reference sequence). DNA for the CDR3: TGTGCCAGCAGCTTGGTGGTCAGCGATGAGCAGTTCTTC. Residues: CASSLVVSDEQFF.

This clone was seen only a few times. CDR3 protein: CASSLEGLANTGELFF. The CDR3 region has the DNA TGTGCCAGCAGCTTGGAGGGACTGGCGAACACCGGGGAGCTGTTTTTT. The gene calls are TRBV7-9 and TRBJ2-2; tentatively, D is TRBD2 (6 bases). This CDR3 has 16 amino acids. Germline assignment: CDR1 SEHNR and CDR2 FQNEAQ (reference sequence). V lost 3 bases to trimming and J lost 0 bases, with 11 bases between them.

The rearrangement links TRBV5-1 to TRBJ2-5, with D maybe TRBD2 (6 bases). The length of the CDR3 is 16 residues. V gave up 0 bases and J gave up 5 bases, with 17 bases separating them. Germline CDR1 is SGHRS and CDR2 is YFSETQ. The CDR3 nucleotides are TGCGCCAGCAGCTTGGAATTGATTCGTGGAGGGGAGACCCAGTACTTC. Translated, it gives CASSLELIRGGETQYF.

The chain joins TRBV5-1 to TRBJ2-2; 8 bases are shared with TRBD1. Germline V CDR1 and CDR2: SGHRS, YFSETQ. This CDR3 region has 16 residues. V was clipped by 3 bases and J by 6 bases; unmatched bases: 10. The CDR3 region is CASSSVSGGRAGELFF. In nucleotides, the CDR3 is TGCGCCAGCAGCTCAGTCTCAGGGGGCCGGGCCGGGGAGCTGTTTTTT.

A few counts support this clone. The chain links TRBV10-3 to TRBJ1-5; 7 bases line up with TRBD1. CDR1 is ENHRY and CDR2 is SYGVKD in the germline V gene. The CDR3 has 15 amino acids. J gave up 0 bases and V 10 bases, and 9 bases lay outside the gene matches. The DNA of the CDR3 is TGTGCCACCCGGATGGGACAGTTTAGCAATCAGCCCCAGCATTTT. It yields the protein CATRMGQFSNQPQHF.